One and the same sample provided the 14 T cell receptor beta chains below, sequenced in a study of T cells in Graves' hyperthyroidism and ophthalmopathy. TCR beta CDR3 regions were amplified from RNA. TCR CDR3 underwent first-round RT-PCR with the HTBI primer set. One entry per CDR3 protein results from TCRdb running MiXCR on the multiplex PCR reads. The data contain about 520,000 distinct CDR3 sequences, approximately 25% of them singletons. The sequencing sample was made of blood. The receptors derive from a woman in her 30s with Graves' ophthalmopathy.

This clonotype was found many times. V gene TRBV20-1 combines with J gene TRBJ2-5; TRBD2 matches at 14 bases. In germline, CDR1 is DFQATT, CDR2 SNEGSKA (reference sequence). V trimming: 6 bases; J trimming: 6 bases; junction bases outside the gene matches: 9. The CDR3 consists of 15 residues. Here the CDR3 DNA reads TGCAGTGCGCATCCCGGGACTAGCGGGGGAAAGACCCAGTACTTC. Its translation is CSAHPGTSGGKTQYF.

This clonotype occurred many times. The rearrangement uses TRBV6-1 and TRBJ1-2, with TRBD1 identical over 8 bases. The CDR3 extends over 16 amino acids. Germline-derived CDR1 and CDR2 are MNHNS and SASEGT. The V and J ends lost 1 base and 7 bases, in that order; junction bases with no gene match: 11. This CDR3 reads CASSEEDREEGSGYTF. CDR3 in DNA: TGTGCCAGCAGTGAAGAGGACAGGGAAGAGGGCTCTGGCTACACCTTC.

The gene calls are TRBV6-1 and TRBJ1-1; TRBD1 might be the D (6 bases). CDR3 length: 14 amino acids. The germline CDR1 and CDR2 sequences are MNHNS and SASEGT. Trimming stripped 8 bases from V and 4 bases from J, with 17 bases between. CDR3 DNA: TGTGCCAGCTTTGGGGGGCGCCTCGTCACTGAAGCTTTCTTT. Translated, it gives CASFGGRLVTEAFF.

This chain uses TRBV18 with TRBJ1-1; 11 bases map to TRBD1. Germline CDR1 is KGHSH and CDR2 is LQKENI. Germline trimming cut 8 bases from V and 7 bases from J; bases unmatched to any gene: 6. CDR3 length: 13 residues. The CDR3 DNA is TGTGCCAGCAGCGGACAGGGGGCGGATGAAGCTTTCTTT. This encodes CASSGQGADEAFF.

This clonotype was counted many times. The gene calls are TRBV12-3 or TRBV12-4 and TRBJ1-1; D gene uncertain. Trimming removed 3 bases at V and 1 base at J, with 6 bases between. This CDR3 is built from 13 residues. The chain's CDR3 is CASSLGKNTEAFF. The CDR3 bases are TGTGCCAGCAGTTTGGGGAAGAACACTGAAGCTTTCTTT.

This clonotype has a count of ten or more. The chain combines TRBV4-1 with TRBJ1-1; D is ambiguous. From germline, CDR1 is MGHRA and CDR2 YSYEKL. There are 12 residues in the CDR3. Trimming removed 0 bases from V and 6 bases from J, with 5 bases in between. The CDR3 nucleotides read TGCGCCAGCAGCCAAGAGTGGCCTGAAGCTTTCTTT. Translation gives CASSQEWPEAFF.

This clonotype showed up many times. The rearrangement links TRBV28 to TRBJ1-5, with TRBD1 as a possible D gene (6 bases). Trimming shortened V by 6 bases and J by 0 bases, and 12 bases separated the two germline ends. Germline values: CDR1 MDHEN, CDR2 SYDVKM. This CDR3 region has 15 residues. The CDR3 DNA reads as TGTGCCAGCAGATACAGGGCATTTAGCAATCAGCCCCAGCATTTT. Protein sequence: CASRYRAFSNQPQHF.

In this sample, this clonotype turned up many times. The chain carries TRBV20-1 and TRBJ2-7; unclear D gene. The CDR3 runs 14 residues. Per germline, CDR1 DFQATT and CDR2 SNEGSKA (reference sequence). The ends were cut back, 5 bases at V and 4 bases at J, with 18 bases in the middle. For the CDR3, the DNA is TGCAGTGCTGAGCATCGGAGTGGCAAGTACGAGCAGTACTTC. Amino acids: CSAEHRSGKYEQYF.

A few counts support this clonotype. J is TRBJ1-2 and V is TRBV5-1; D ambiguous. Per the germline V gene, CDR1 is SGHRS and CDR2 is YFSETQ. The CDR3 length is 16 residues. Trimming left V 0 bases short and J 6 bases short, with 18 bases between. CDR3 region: CASSLVFGGLIDGYTF. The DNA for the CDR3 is TGCGCCAGCAGCTTGGTTTTCGGTGGTCTTATTGATGGCTACACCTTC.

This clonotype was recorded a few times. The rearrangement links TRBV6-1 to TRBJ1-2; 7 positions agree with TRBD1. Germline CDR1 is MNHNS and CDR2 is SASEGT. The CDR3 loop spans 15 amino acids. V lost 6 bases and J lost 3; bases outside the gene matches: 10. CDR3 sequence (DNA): TGTGCCAGCAGCAACAGGGGCCATTCTGACTATGGCTACACCTTC. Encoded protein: CASSNRGHSDYGYTF.

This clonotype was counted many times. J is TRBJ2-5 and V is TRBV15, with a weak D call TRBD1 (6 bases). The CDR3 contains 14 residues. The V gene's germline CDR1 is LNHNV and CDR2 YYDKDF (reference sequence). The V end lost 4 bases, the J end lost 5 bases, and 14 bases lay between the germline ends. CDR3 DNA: TGTGCCACCAGCACGCCGACAGGAGAGGAGACCCAGTACTTC. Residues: CATSTPTGEETQYF.

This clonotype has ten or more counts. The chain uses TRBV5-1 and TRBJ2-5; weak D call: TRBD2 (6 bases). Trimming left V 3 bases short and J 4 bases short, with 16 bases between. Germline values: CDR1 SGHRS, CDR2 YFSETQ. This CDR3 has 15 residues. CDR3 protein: CASSSYPSVSETQYF. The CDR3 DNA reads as TGCGCCAGCAGCTCCTATCCTAGCGTTTCAGAGACCCAGTACTTC. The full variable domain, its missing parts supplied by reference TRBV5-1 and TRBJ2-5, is KAGVTQTPRYLIKTRGQQVTLSCSPISGHRSVSWYQQTPGQGLQFLFEYFSETQRNKGNFPGRFSGRQFSNSRSEMNVSTLELGDSALYLCASSSYPSVSETQYFGPGTRLLVL.

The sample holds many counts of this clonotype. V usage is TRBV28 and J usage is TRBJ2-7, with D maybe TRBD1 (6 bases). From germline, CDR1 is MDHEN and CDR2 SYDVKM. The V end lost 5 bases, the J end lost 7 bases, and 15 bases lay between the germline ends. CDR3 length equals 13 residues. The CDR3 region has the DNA TGTGCCAGCAGTGGGGGACAACCCTGGGAGCAGTACTTC. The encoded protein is CASSGGQPWEQYF.

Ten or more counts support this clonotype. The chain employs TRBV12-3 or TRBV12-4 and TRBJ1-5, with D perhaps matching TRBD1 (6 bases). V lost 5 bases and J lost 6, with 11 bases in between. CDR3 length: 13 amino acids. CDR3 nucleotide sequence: TGTGCCAGCAGTGAACAGGGTTTTCAGCCCCAGCATTTT. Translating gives CASSEQGFQPQHF.